Each of the 9 T cell receptor beta chains below was sequenced from the same sample in a study of T cell repertoires in cytomegalovirus infection. These receptors' targets are unknown. TCRdb passed the reads through MiXCR, listing each CDR3 protein once. The sample holds hundreds of thousands of distinct CDR3 sequences; roughly 36% are singletons and the top ten take roughly 18%. The specimen comprised cultured PBMCs, sampled from culture after CMV antigen stimulation. The receptors stem from a human donor in good health (CMV status not recorded). Some clones in this sample may be carry-over from other donors' samples.

V usage is TRBV2 and J usage is TRBJ2-2; 7 bases map to TRBD2. The junction had 15 bases not matched to a gene; V was cut back by 6 bases and J by 5 bases. From germline, CDR1 is SNHLY and CDR2 FYNNEI. The CDR3 is made up of 17 amino acids. The CDR3 region has the DNA TGTGCCAGCAGACAAGATACAGCGTTGGGAGGGACCGGGGAGCTGTTTTTT. Protein sequence: CASRQDTALGGTGELFF.

V gene TRBV15 combines with J gene TRBJ1-5; D gene uncertain. Trimming cost V 2 bases and J 1 base, with 6 bases left between them. This CDR3 comprises 14 residues. Per germline, CDR1 LNHNV and CDR2 YYDKDF (reference sequence). The CDR3 protein is CATSRRGSNQPQHF. The CDR3 DNA reads as TGTGCCACCAGCAGACGAGGAAGCAATCAGCCCCAGCATTTT.

This clonotype was recorded a few times. This sequence joins TRBV5-4 and TRBJ2-2; 7 bases align to TRBD1. CDR1 and CDR2 from the germline V gene are SGHNT and YYREEE (reference sequence). The CDR3 runs to 14 residues. Trimming cost V 5 bases and J 7 bases; bases outside gene matches: 8. CDR3 bases: TGTGCCAGCAGGAAAACAGGGGTCAGCGGGGAGCTGTTTTTT. Translating gives CASRKTGVSGELFF. Together with reference TRBV5-4 and TRBJ2-2, the CDR3 gives the full variable domain: ETGVTQSPTHLIKTRGQQVTLRCSSQSGHNTVSWYQQALGQGPQFIFQYYREEENGRGNFPPRFSGLQFPNYSSELNVNALELDDSALYLCASRKTGVSGELFFGEGSRLTVL.

This clonotype was counted once. A much larger clone lies one base from this, so it may be a read error. The gene calls are TRBV7-8 and TRBJ2-1; 7 bases match TRBD2. V was pared by 5 bases and J by 11 bases, with 15 bases of the junction left unmatched. The CDR3 extends over 15 amino acids. Germline CDR1 reads SGHVS; CDR2 reads FQNEAQ. CDR3 sequence (DNA): TGTGCCAGCAGCCCCCTGACGACTAGCCGGGATCAGCAGTTCTTC. Translation gives CASSPLTTSRDQQFF. Drawing the rest from reference TRBV7-8 and TRBJ2-1, the complete variable domain is GAGVSQSPRYKVAKRGQDVALRCDPISGHVSLFWYQQALGQGPEFLTYFQNEAQLDKSGLPSDRFFAERPEGSVSTLKIQRTQQEDSAVYLCASSPLTTSRDQQFFGPGTRLTVL.

V usage is TRBV5-4 and J usage is TRBJ2-1, with unresolved D. The CDR3 is made up of 13 amino acids. CDR1 SGHNT and CDR2 YYREEE come from the germline V gene (reference sequence). V lost 0 bases and J lost 5, with 6 bases in between. CDR3 protein: CASSLAVNNEQFF. The CDR3 coding sequence is TGTGCCAGCAGCTTGGCCGTGAACAATGAGCAGTTCTTC.

The CDR3 here is CASKRQGENSPLHF. CDR3 sequence (DNA): TGCGCCAGCAAACGACAGGGTGAGAATTCACCCCTCCACTTT. The genes are TRBV4-1 and TRBJ1-6, with 7 nucleotides matching TRBD1. V shed 7 bases, J shed 7 bases, and the junction held 7 bases outside the gene matches. This CDR3 has 14 amino acids. Germline V gene lookup returns CDR1 MGHRA and CDR2 YSYEKL.

The chain has TRBV28 and TRBJ1-1; 10 bases are a match to TRBD1. Germline V gene lookup returns CDR1 MDHEN and CDR2 SYDVKM. The length of the CDR3 is 14 residues. After removal of 8 bases from V and 1 base from J, the junction contained 4 bases not matched to a gene. CDR3 nucleotide sequence: TGTGCCAGCCGGGACAGGGGCGAGAACACTGAAGCTTTCTTT. As protein: CASRDRGENTEAFF.

This clonotype was picked up a small number of times. V is TRBV20-1 and J is TRBJ2-2; D not certain. V was pared by 4 bases and J by 1 base, with 7 bases between. The germline gives CDR1 DFQATT, CDR2 SNEGSKA (reference sequence). This CDR3 has 13 amino acids. The chain's CDR3 is CSAKAQNTGELFF. The DNA of the CDR3 is TGCAGTGCTAAGGCACAGAACACCGGGGAGCTGTTTTTT.

The chain employs TRBV6-5 and TRBJ2-5; D not certain. The V and J ends lost 2 bases and 6 bases respectively, with 10 bases between them. Germline loops: CDR1 MNHEY, CDR2 SVGAGI. This CDR3 contains 13 residues. The CDR3 DNA is TGTGCCAGCAGTTACGATCCGGTCCAGACCCAGTACTTC. Translated: CASSYDPVQTQYF.